This entry features one T cell receptor beta chain sequence. This sample was included in a study of cytomegalovirus exposure and HLA in healthy donors. J gave up 5 bases and V 8 bases, and 21 bases lay outside the gene matches. Germline lookup yields CDR1 LNHDA and CDR2 SQIVND (reference sequence). This CDR3 contains 18 residues. PCR primers comprised 60 Vbeta and 13 Jbeta primers. Assay used: immunoSEQ multiplex PCR; TCRdb lists only in-frame clones, some missing. The table shows about 100,000 clones, with roughly 84% occurring only once. Sequencing was performed on PBMCs. The TCR sequence derives from a woman younger than 35 in good health and CMV-seronegative. V is TRBV19 and J is TRBJ1-5, with 7 positions matching TRBD1. CDR3 loop: CASPKAPPTGTLDQPQHF. The CDR3 DNA reads TGTGCCAGTCCCAAAGCACCTCCGACAGGGACGTTGGATCAGCCCCAGCATTTT.